This TCR beta chain was recorded in a study of T cells in Graves' hyperthyroidism and ophthalmopathy. Study-wide context: Peripheral blood specimens were obtained at initial diagnosis, prior to any treatment.

TCR beta CDR3 region amplification was performed from RNA transcripts. HTBI primers were employed in a first-round RT-PCR of the TCR CDR3. TCRdb reanalysed the multiplex PCR reads using MiXCR and keeps one entry per CDR3 protein. The sample records 600,000 or so distinct CDR3 sequences, about 14% being singletons. Thyroid ultrasound, orbital computed tomography, clinical symptoms, and serum thyroxine and TRAb underpinned diagnoses. CDR1 and CDR2 (germline): MNHEY, SMNVEV (reference sequence). V shed 4 bases and J shed 5 bases, with 14 bases lying between them. The CDR3 is 14 amino acids. Whole-study findings and limits: Peripheral blood also featured most of the thyroid clonotypes expanded above 0.001.

This clonotype was found many times. Its matching antigen is unknown. The TCR comes from a woman between 50 and 59 years old with Graves' ophthalmopathy. The V and J genes are TRBV27 and TRBJ2-5; D uncertain. The sequencing input was blood. The CDR3 DNA is TGTGCCAGCAGTTCCCAGAGGTTCCGGGAGACCCAGTACTTC. Amino acid sequence: CASSSQRFRETQYF.